The 28 T cell receptor beta chains below were found in one sample sequenced in a study of T-cell memory formation after mild COVID-19. TCRdb redid the calling of the 5' RACE reads with MiXCR, one entry per CDR3 protein. This sample has about 400,000 distinct CDR3 sequences, with around a quarter found just once. Sample: PBMCs or a T cell subset sorted from them (not recorded which). All receptors come from an adult woman who had mild COVID-19 (a few samples of this study predate the infection). Cell type and time point are not known.

The chain employs TRBV5-6 and TRBJ2-7, with D possibly being TRBD2 (5 bases). Trimming removed 3 bases from V and 4 bases from J, with 11 bases in between. The germline V gene has CDR1 SGHDT and CDR2 YYEEEE. The CDR3 spans 13 residues. CDR3 DNA sequence: TGTGCCAGCAGCTGGTCCCCGGGGTACGAGCAGTACTTC. Residues: CASSWSPGYEQYF.

This clonotype was counted once. The chain couples TRBV7-8 to TRBJ1-5, with TRBD1 identical over 8 bases. Germline CDR1 SGHVS, CDR2 FQNEAQ. The V gene end was trimmed by 4 bases and the J gene end by 6 bases; junction bases not matched to a gene: 5. The CDR3 loop spans 14 amino acids. For the CDR3, the DNA is TGTGCCAGCAGCTCGACAGGGGTCGTTCAGCCCCAGCATTTT. Translated, it gives CASSSTGVVQPQHF.

This clonotype was counted ten times or more. CDR3 loop: CSVGGRGLTDTQYF. The DNA for the CDR3 is TGCAGCGTTGGAGGGCGGGGGCTTACAGATACGCAGTATTTT. The chain combines TRBV29-1 with TRBJ2-3; maybe TRBD2 (7 bases). The CDR3 is 14 residues long. V was shortened by 4 bases and J by 3 bases, with 14 bases between the two germline ends. Germline-derived CDR1 and CDR2 are SQVTM and ANQGSEA.

V is TRBV14 and J is TRBJ2-5, with no clear D. The CDR3 runs 14 residues. V was pared by 3 bases and J by 2 bases, with 10 bases between. Germline V gene data show CDR1 as SGHDN and CDR2 as FVKESK. The CDR3 loop reads CASSQGGAQETQYF. The CDR3 nucleotides read TGTGCCAGCAGCCAGGGCGGTGCGCAAGAGACCCAGTACTTC.

This clonotype has a count of ten or more. CDR3 sequence reads: CASRRTEETQYF. The CDR3 nucleotides are TGTGCCAGCAGGCGGACAGAAGAGACCCAGTACTTC. This chain joins TRBV7-2 and TRBJ2-5, with a weak D call TRBD1 (6 bases). CDR1 is SGHTA, CDR2 FQGNSA, per germline. CDR3 length equals 12 residues. V was trimmed by 6 bases and J by 3 bases, leaving 8 bases between them.

This clonotype was seen ten or more times. This sequence joins TRBV7-9 and TRBJ2-1; D gene ambiguous. Germline V gene data show CDR1 as SEHNR and CDR2 as FQNEAQ (reference sequence). Between the trimmed V and J ends, which lost 4 bases and 4 bases, there was a span of 14 bases. CDR3 length equals 15 residues. In nucleotides, the CDR3 is TGTGCCAGCAGCTCAACATCGCCTTCTTACAATGAGCAGTTCTTC. It translates to CASSSTSPSYNEQFF.

V usage is TRBV12-3 or TRBV12-4 and J usage is TRBJ2-2, with D perhaps matching TRBD1 or TRBD2 (5 bases each). The CDR3 runs 16 residues. The V gene lost 2 bases and the J gene lost 0 bases, with 10 bases spanning the gap. Here the CDR3 reads CASSLWGPANTGELFF. CDR3 nucleotide sequence: TGTGCCAGCAGTTTATGGGGACCGGCGAACACCGGGGAGCTGTTTTTT.

In this sample, this clonotype turned up a few times. This sequence joins TRBV10-3 and TRBJ2-7; 9 bases are a match to TRBD1. Germline V gene sequence: CDR1 ENHRY, CDR2 SYGVKD. After removal of 10 bases from V and 5 bases from J, the junction contained 12 bases not matched to a gene. The CDR3 is 14 amino acids. The CDR3 sequence: CATRPGQGQDEQYF. The CDR3 nucleotides read TGTGCCACCCGACCGGGACAGGGTCAAGACGAGCAGTACTTC.

This clonotype has a handful of counts. The V gene is TRBV5-1, the J gene TRBJ2-1, with 13 positions matching TRBD2. The CDR3 runs 14 residues. Losses at the gene ends were 5 bases for V and 6 bases for J; bases not matched to a gene: 2. Germline values: CDR1 SGHRS, CDR2 YFSETQ. The CDR3 spells CASRGLAGLNEQFF. In nucleotides, the CDR3 is TGCGCCAGCAGGGGACTAGCGGGGCTCAATGAGCAGTTCTTC.

The chain employs TRBV12-3 or TRBV12-4 and TRBJ2-3, with 7 bases matching TRBD1. V trimming: 5 bases; J trimming: 5 bases; junction bases outside the gene matches: 7. The CDR3 length is 14 residues. The CDR3 here is CASSRTGGGDTQYF. As DNA, the CDR3 is TGTGCCAGCAGTAGGACAGGAGGTGGAGATACGCAGTATTTT.

The gene calls are TRBV4-1 and TRBJ1-1, with 8 bases fitting TRBD1. Trimming cost V 6 bases and J 6 bases; bases outside gene matches: 12. The CDR3 length is 15 residues. Germline V gene data show CDR1 as MGHRA and CDR2 as YSYEKL. CDR3 protein: CASRHDTGGDAEAFF. The CDR3 DNA reads TGCGCCAGCAGACACGATACAGGGGGGGACGCTGAAGCTTTCTTT.

Only a few counts were recorded for this clonotype. The chain employs TRBV7-2 and TRBJ2-5; TRBD2 might be the D (6 bases). This CDR3 spans 13 amino acids. Germline V CDR1 and CDR2: SGHTA, FQGNSA. V lost 8 bases and J lost 1, with 11 bases in between. In DNA form, the CDR3 reads TGTGCCAGCCAGGAGGGCCCCCAAGAGACCCAGTACTTC. Residues: CASQEGPQETQYF.

The genes are TRBV24-1 and TRBJ1-1, with D possibly TRBD1 on 6 matching bases. Trimming stripped 9 bases from V and 4 bases from J, with 14 bases between. This CDR3 region has 13 residues. The germline CDR1 and CDR2 sequences are KGHDR and SFDVKD. This CDR3 is CATSPRGSTEAFF. In DNA, the CDR3 is TGTGCCACCTCCCCCAGGGGTAGCACTGAAGCTTTCTTT.

This chain uses TRBV7-9 with TRBJ1-1; D may be TRBD1 (5 bases). Trimming stripped 1 base from V and 7 bases from J, with 13 bases between. The germline V gene encodes CDR1 SEHNR and CDR2 FQNEAQ (reference sequence). The CDR3 loop spans 14 amino acids. CDR3 sequence reads: CASSLEGGQSEAFF. For the CDR3, the DNA is TGTGCCAGCAGCTTAGAAGGTGGACAAAGTGAAGCTTTCTTT.

This clonotype was counted between two and nine times. The V call is TRBV12-3 or TRBV12-4, the J call TRBJ2-5; D remains ambiguous. The CDR3 spans 16 residues. V lost 6 bases and J 2 bases, leaving 19 bases between the germline ends. DNA for the CDR3: TGTGCCAGCAGCCCGCGGTGGGTACAGCCGCAAGAGACCCAGTACTTC. Translation: CASSPRWVQPQETQYF.

V usage is TRBV9 and J usage is TRBJ2-3, with D perhaps matching TRBD2 (5 bases). This CDR3 region has 13 residues. V was clipped by 7 bases and J by 4 bases, with 13 bases between them. CDR1 SGDLS and CDR2 YYNGEE come from the germline V gene. CDR3 in amino acids: CASSYGESDTQYF. CDR3 DNA: TGTGCCAGCTCGTACGGGGAATCAGATACGCAGTATTTT.

This clonotype was counted between two and nine times. The chain is built from TRBV3-1 and TRBJ2-1, with 9 bases matching TRBD2. Per the germline V gene, CDR1 is LGHDT and CDR2 is YNNKEL (reference sequence). The CDR3 has 15 amino acids. Trimming removed 1 base from V and 2 bases from J; junction bases left unmatched: 0. In DNA, the CDR3 is TGTGCCAGCAGCCAAGGCGGGGGGGCCTACAATGAGCAGTTCTTC. This translates into CASSQGGGAYNEQFF.

CDR3 amino acids: CASSPDRGGEAQYF. CDR3 nucleotides: TGTGCCAGCAGCCCGGACAGGGGCGGGGAGGCCCAGTACTTC. The V and J genes are TRBV7-3 and TRBJ2-5, with 9 nucleotides matching TRBD1. With 5 bases clipped from V and 9 bases from J, the junction kept 10 bases outside the gene matches. Germline values: CDR1 SGHTA, CDR2 FQGTGA. The CDR3 sequence is 14 residues long.

The chain links TRBV4-1 to TRBJ2-7, with a possible D match to TRBD2 (6 bases). The CDR3 is 15 residues long. Looked up from germline, CDR1 is MGHRA and CDR2 is YSYEKL. V was cut by 0 bases and J by 4 bases, with 13 bases left in between. Here the CDR3 DNA reads TGCGCCAGCAGCCAAGAAAATGGAGGGGCATACGAGCAGTACTTC. Translation: CASSQENGGAYEQYF.

The V and J genes are TRBV9 and TRBJ2-7, with 9 bases lining up with TRBD2. This CDR3 has 15 amino acids. V lost 4 bases, J lost 5 bases, and 10 bases stayed unmatched. Germline CDR1 and CDR2: SGDLS and YYNGEE. The CDR3 DNA sequence: TGTGCCAGCAGCCGGCTAGCGGGACGGTCGGACGAGCAGTACTTC. Translating gives CASSRLAGRSDEQYF.

The chain uses TRBV7-8 and TRBJ2-4; 7 nucleotides agree with TRBD1. CDR1 is SGHVS and CDR2 is FQNEAQ in the germline V gene. The CDR3 loop spans 14 amino acids. The V and J ends lost 1 base and 6 bases, in that order; junction bases with no gene match: 3. In DNA form, the CDR3 reads TGTGCCAGCAGCTTAGAACAGGGGTTAAACATTCAGTACTTC. Translating it yields CASSLEQGLNIQYF.

This clonotype was seen a handful of times. The chain couples TRBV15 to TRBJ2-2; D is unclear. This CDR3 region has 14 residues. Germline loops: CDR1 LNHNV, CDR2 YYDKDF (reference sequence). The V end lost 0 bases, the J end lost 3 bases, and 5 bases lay between the germline ends. The CDR3 protein is CATSRELYTGELFF. The CDR3 DNA reads as TGTGCCACCAGCAGAGAACTGTACACCGGGGAGCTGTTTTTT.

In its sample, this clonotype was seen a few times. J is TRBJ2-1 and V is TRBV7-8; 7 bases match TRBD1. Germline V CDR1 and CDR2: SGHVS, FQNEAQ. The CDR3 covers 18 residues. Trimming cost V 3 bases and J 1 base; bases outside gene matches: 12. The CDR3 nucleotides are TGTGCCAGCAGCTTCCTTAGAGCTCGACAGGGATCCTACAATGAGCAGTTCTTC. Translating it yields CASSFLRARQGSYNEQFF.

This clonotype was counted a few times. V is TRBV6-5 and J is TRBJ1-2; D is ambiguous. V shed 0 bases and J shed 6 bases, with 11 bases lying between them. The germline V gene encodes CDR1 MNHEY and CDR2 SVGAGI. The CDR3 contains 14 residues. CDR3 in DNA: TGTGCCAGCAGTTACTCGACGGGGAGAAATGGCTACACCTTC. This sequence encodes CASSYSTGRNGYTF.

This sequence joins TRBV12-3 or TRBV12-4 and TRBJ2-2, with a weak D call TRBD2 (5 bases). Trimming left V 3 bases short and J 5 bases short, with 7 bases between. The CDR3 totals 13 residues. The CDR3, as DNA: TGTGCCAGCAGTTTTAGCGCAACCGGGGAGCTGTTTTTT. This translates into CASSFSATGELFF.

This clonotype has more than one count but fewer than ten. This chain joins TRBV18 and TRBJ1-1, with D hard to call. The CDR3 has 14 amino acids. The V and J ends lost 4 bases and 1 base respectively, with 10 bases between them. Germline V gene lookup returns CDR1 KGHSH and CDR2 LQKENI. CDR3 nucleotides: TGTGCCAGCTCACTGACGGAAAGGAACACTGAAGCTTTCTTT. It specifies CASSLTERNTEAFF.

The chain couples TRBV5-6 to TRBJ2-1; a possible D gene is TRBD1 (5 bases). The length of the CDR3 is 16 residues. CDR1 and CDR2 from the germline V gene are SGHDT and YYEEEE. V lost 2 bases and J lost 2, with 14 bases in between. CDR3 sequence reads: CASSFYLGVTYNEQFF. The CDR3 bases are TGTGCCAGCAGCTTTTATCTAGGGGTCACCTACAATGAGCAGTTCTTC. The full variable domain, its missing parts supplied by reference TRBV5-6 and TRBJ2-1, is DAGVTQSPTHLIKTRGQQVTLRCSPKSGHDTVSWYQQALGQGPQFIFQYYEEEERQRGNFPDRFSGHQFPNYSSELNVNALLLGDSALYLCASSFYLGVTYNEQFFGPGTRLTVL.

V and J are TRBV7-3 and TRBJ2-7, with D hard to call. Trimming left V 5 bases short and J 4 bases short, with 12 bases between. The CDR3 extends over 13 amino acids. Germline-derived CDR1 and CDR2 are SGHTA and FQGTGA. The CDR3 spells CASSNHLDYEQYF. In DNA form, the CDR3 reads TGTGCCAGCAGCAATCACTTGGATTACGAGCAGTACTTC. Drawing the rest from reference TRBV7-3 and TRBJ2-7, the complete variable domain is GAGVSQTPSNKVTEKGKYVELRCDPISGHTALYWYRQSLGQGPEFLIYFQGTGAADDSGLPNDRFFAVRPEGSVSTLKIQRTERGDSAVYLCASSNHLDYEQYFGPGTRLTVT.